This entry lists 14 T cell receptor beta chains sequenced from one sample in a study of T cells of healthy individuals. Via MiXCR, TCRdb re-called the 5' RACE reads, giving one row per CDR3 protein. The sample shows around 98,000 distinct CDR3 sequences, about 16% of them seen only once. These receptors originate from a human donor in good health.

This clonotype was recorded at least ten times. The gene calls are TRBV7-2 and TRBJ1-3; D possibly corresponds to TRBD1 (5 bases). The CDR3 covers 15 residues. CDR1 SGHTA and CDR2 FQGNSA come from the germline V gene. V shed 6 bases and J shed 9 bases, with 21 bases lying between them. DNA for the CDR3: TGTGCCAGCAGTTGGGACCCTCTCCCTCTTGGCACCATATATTTT. As protein: CASSWDPLPLGTIYF. The variable domain in full, completed from reference TRBV7-2 and TRBJ1-3, reads GAGVSQSPSNKVTEKGKDVELRCDPISGHTALYWYRQSLGQGLEFLIYFQGNSAPDKSGLPSDRFSAERTGGSVSTLTIQRTQQEDSAVYLCASSWDPLPLGTIYFGEGSWLTVV.

This clonotype was seen ten or more times. This chain connects TRBV5-5 to TRBJ2-6; D not certain. The V and J ends lost 2 bases and 2 bases respectively, with 8 bases between them. Germline CDR1 reads SGHKS; CDR2 reads YYEKEE (reference sequence). This CDR3 has 15 amino acids. The CDR3 sequence is CASSFSPTGANVLTF. In DNA form, the CDR3 reads TGTGCCAGCAGCTTTAGTCCAACTGGGGCCAACGTCCTGACTTTC.

This clonotype has a count of ten or more. This chain joins TRBV12-3 or TRBV12-4 and TRBJ1-1; no definite D call. This CDR3 region has 15 residues. V lost 6 bases and J 5 bases, leaving 19 bases between the germline ends. The CDR3 DNA is TGTGCCAGCAGCCCAGGAGTTTACGGCCCTACTGAAGCTTTCTTT. Translating gives CASSPGVYGPTEAFF.

This clonotype was observed at least ten times. This chain joins TRBV28 and TRBJ2-1; 10 bases fit TRBD2. This CDR3 comprises 15 residues. CDR1 is MDHEN, CDR2 SYDVKM, per germline. V shed 5 bases, J shed 4 bases, and the junction held 5 bases outside the gene matches. The CDR3 DNA reads TGTGCCAGCAGTGAAGGGACTAGCGATTACAATGAGCAGTTCTTC. This encodes CASSEGTSDYNEQFF.

This clonotype was detected only a few times. The chain uses TRBV11-3 and TRBJ2-2; 7 nucleotides match TRBD1. CDR1 SGHNT and CDR2 YENEEA come from the germline V gene. This CDR3 comprises 14 residues. V shed 4 bases and J 6 bases; nucleotides not matched to a gene: 5. The CDR3 DNA reads TGTGCCAGCAGCTCCACAGGGGACGCCGGGGAGCTGTTTTTT. Translation: CASSSTGDAGELFF.

CDR3 DNA sequence: TGTGCCAGCAGCTTTCCGGGACAGGGGCCGGATACGCAGTATTTT. This sequence encodes CASSFPGQGPDTQYF. The genes are TRBV7-3 and TRBJ2-3; 10 bases agree with TRBD1. V shed 3 bases, J shed 6 bases, and the junction held 6 bases outside the gene matches. The CDR3 has 15 amino acids. Germline CDR1 and CDR2: SGHTA and FQGTGA. Full variable domain (outside the CDR3, taken from reference TRBV7-3 and TRBJ2-3): GAGVSQTPSNKVTEKGKYVELRCDPISGHTALYWYRQSLGQGPEFLIYFQGTGAADDSGLPNDRFFAVRPEGSVSTLKIQRTERGDSAVYLCASSFPGQGPDTQYFGPGTRLTVL.

This clonotype was seen repeatedly, ten times or more. The chain recombines TRBV15 with TRBJ1-6; 7 nucleotides agree with TRBD1. Trimming cost V 0 bases and J 4 bases; bases outside gene matches: 3. CDR3 length equals 16 residues. Per germline, CDR1 LNHNV and CDR2 YYDKDF (reference sequence). The CDR3 nucleotides are TGTGCCACCAGCAGAGATCGACAGGGTTATAATTCACCCCTCCACTTT. Translation: CATSRDRQGYNSPLHF.

This clonotype was seen at least ten times. This sequence joins TRBV23-1 and TRBJ1-5, with 9 nucleotides matching TRBD1. TRBV23-1 is an ORF, with its function uncertain. The CDR3 has 16 amino acids. V lost 4 bases to trimming and J lost 5 bases; unmatched junction nucleotides: 9. The CDR3 here is CASSLPGQGSDQPQHF. The CDR3 region has the DNA TGCGCCAGCAGTCTCCCGGGACAGGGTTCGGATCAGCCCCAGCATTTT.

The chain uses TRBV11-2 and TRBJ1-1; perhaps TRBD1 as D (5 bases). CDR1 is SGHAT, CDR2 FQNNGV, per germline. Trimming removed 2 bases from V and 4 bases from J, with 11 bases in between. CDR3 length: 14 residues. For the CDR3, the DNA is TGTGCCAGCAGCTTATCTCAGGGCGTCACTGAAGCTTTCTTT. Residues: CASSLSQGVTEAFF.

In its sample, this clonotype was seen a few times. This rearrangement joins TRBV29-1 to TRBJ1-5; the D gene is possibly TRBD1 (5 bases). The CDR3 consists of 13 residues. Germline CDR1 and CDR2: SQVTM and ANQGSEA. Trimming cost V 3 bases and J 0 bases, with 6 bases left between them. CDR3 region: CSVEDNSNQPQHF. The CDR3 DNA reads as TGCAGCGTTGAGGACAATAGCAATCAGCCCCAGCATTTT.

The CDR3 spells CASSEGGTGGAFF. Written as DNA, the CDR3 is TGTGCCAGCAGTGAAGGGGGGACAGGGGGAGCTTTCTTT. This chain connects TRBV25-1 to TRBJ1-1; 11 bases are a match to TRBD1. Germline V CDR1 and CDR2: MGHDK, SYGVNS. The ends lost 2 bases at V and 10 bases at J; junction bases unmatched: 3. The CDR3 loop spans 13 amino acids.

This clonotype turned up a few times. The genes are TRBV2 and TRBJ2-1; TRBD2 matches 8 bases. Per the germline V gene, CDR1 is SNHLY and CDR2 is FYNNEI. The CDR3 contains 15 residues. The J segment lost 10 bases and the V segment lost 4 bases, leaving 12 bases of the junction unmatched. CDR3 sequence: CASSVSSGSVAEQFF. CDR3 nucleotides: TGTGCCAGCAGTGTCTCCAGCGGGAGCGTGGCGGAGCAGTTCTTC.

V and J are TRBV28 and TRBJ2-1; 9 nucleotides match TRBD2. Trimming removed 4 bases from V and 5 bases from J; junction bases left unmatched: 3. This CDR3 spans 14 amino acids. Germline assignment: CDR1 MDHEN and CDR2 SYDVKM. The CDR3 region has the DNA TGTGCCAGCAGTTCGGCGGGAGGGAACAATGAGCAGTTCTTC. Its protein is CASSSAGGNNEQFF.

The CDR3 sequence is CALGRGETFSAGYTF. In DNA form, the CDR3 reads TGTGCCTTAGGAAGGGGGGAAACCTTCAGCGCTGGCTACACCTTC. The chain joins TRBV28 to TRBJ1-2; a weak D match, TRBD1 (6 bases). Per the germline V gene, CDR1 is MDHEN and CDR2 is SYDVKM. The CDR3 contains 15 residues. Between the trimmed V and J ends, which lost 11 bases and 7 bases, there was a span of 26 bases.